This is a list of T cell receptor beta chains from one sample in a study of spatial heterogeneity in lung cancer. In TCRdb, the 5' RACE reads were re-called with MiXCR into one record per CDR3 protein. The sample contains 50,000 to 65,000 distinct CDR3 sequences, 8% to 9% of which appear only once. Sequenced here: PBMCs, sampled at surgery. The receptors were gathered from a female donor with early-stage non-small cell lung cancer. The CDR3 runs from the conserved cysteine through the conserved F or W. A D gene is named only where the DNA matches it firmly. Where a row states a size, it is once, few, many or the class of an expanded clone; other rows omit it.

D,J,V,size,DNA,CDR3
TRBD2,TRBJ2-1,TRBV5-5,few,TGTGCCAGCAGCCCCACCGGGACTAGGGGGTCGAATGAGCAGTTCTTC,CASSPTGTRGSNEQFF
TRBD2,TRBJ2-5,TRBV5-1,few,TGCGCCAGCAGCGGGAATAGCGGGGAGGAGACCCAGTACTTC,CASSGNSGEETQYF
-,TRBJ2-5,TRBV5-1,many,TGCGCCAGCAGCTATGAAGAGACCCAGTACTTC,CASSYEETQYF
-,TRBJ2-1,TRBV9,-,TGTGCCAGCAGCGTAGCGGGGGGCTACAACAATGAGCAGTTCTTC,CASSVAGGYNNEQFF
TRBD1,TRBJ1-5,TRBV12-5,-,TGTGCTAGTGGTTTGGTAGCTGACAGGGCCAGCAATCAGCCCCAGCATTTT,CASGLVADRASNQPQHF
-,TRBJ1-6,TRBV9,many,TGTGCCAGCAGCGTAGAGGGACACGATAATTCACCCCTCCACTTT,CASSVEGHDNSPLHF
-,TRBJ2-1,TRBV6-4,-,TGTGCCAGCAGTGAGGCAGCATACAATGAGCAGTTCTTC,CASSEAAYNEQFF
-,TRBJ2-7,TRBV13,few,TGTGCCAGCAGCGCGGATCACGATGGGGACGAGCAGTACTTC,CASSADHDGDEQYF
TRBD2,TRBJ2-7,TRBV18,-,TGTGCCAGCTCACCTACTAGCGGGAGATTCGATGAGCAGTACTTC,CASSPTSGRFDEQYF
TRBD1,TRBJ2-2,TRBV10-1,many,TGCGCCAGCAGTGACCTACAGGGGACGAGCGGGGAGCTGTTTTTT,CASSDLQGTSGELFF
-,TRBJ1-1,TRBV20-1,many,TGCAGTGCTCCCCGGACGGTTATATTGAACACTGAAGCTTTCTTT,CSAPRTVILNTEAFF
-,TRBJ2-3,TRBV7-2,few,TGTGCCAGCAGCCCCGGGGGAAGGGAAGTGGGTACGCAGTATTTT,CASSPGGREVGTQYF
-,TRBJ1-1,TRBV5-1,many,TGCGCCAGCAGCTTGGAACAGGGAGGGGCTGAAGCTTTCTTT,CASSLEQGGAEAFF
-,TRBJ1-3,TRBV15,-,TGTGCCACCAGCAGCATGACGGATAGCTCTGGAAACACCATATATTTT,CATSSMTDSSGNTIYF
-,TRBJ1-2,TRBV20-1,many,TGCAGTGCTAGAGATATGAGATATGGCTACACCTTC,CSARDMRYGYTF
-,TRBJ2-2,TRBV6-5,many,TGTGCCAGCAGTTACTCCTGGACTGCGAACACCGGGGAGCTGTTTTTT,CASSYSWTANTGELFF
TRBD2,TRBJ2-3,TRBV5-1,-,TGCGCCAGCAGCCCGCCGGCGGGGGGGGCCACAGATACGCAGTATTTT,CASSPPAGGATDTQYF
-,TRBJ2-5,TRBV28,-,TGTGCCAGCAGTCCCGAACTAGCCTCGGGGGAGACCCAGTACTTC,CASSPELASGETQYF
-,TRBJ2-1,TRBV5-1,many,TGCGCCAGCAGCTTTAAGCAACCGTACAATGAGCAGTTCTTC,CASSFKQPYNEQFF
TRBD2,TRBJ2-5,TRBV7-6,-,TGTGCCAGCAGCCAGCCCACCGGGACTAGTTGGGAAGAGACCCAGTACTTC,CASSQPTGTSWEETQYF
TRBD1,TRBJ1-5,TRBV19,few,TGTGCCAGTAAGGCCCCGCAGGGGGCCAATCAGCCCCAGCATTTT,CASKAPQGANQPQHF
-,TRBJ2-5,TRBV11-2,few,TGTGCCAGCAGCTTAGTGGGGTCGGCGGAGACCCAGTACTTC,CASSLVGSAETQYF
TRBD2,TRBJ2-3,TRBV7-3,many,TGTGCCAGCAGCGAGACGGGACTAGTAATGGATACGCAGTATTTT,CASSETGLVMDTQYF
-,TRBJ2-5,TRBV24-1,few,TGTGCCACCAGTGTTTCAGGAGATACGCAAGAGACCCAGTACTTC,CATSVSGDTQETQYF
TRBD1,TRBJ1-1,TRBV7-2,many,TGTGCCAGCAGCCAGAAGACAGGGTCGAACACTGAAGCTTTCTTT,CASSQKTGSNTEAFF
-,TRBJ1-1,TRBV12-3/TRBV12-4,few,TGTGCCAGCAGTTTAACCGACAGGCCGAACACTGAAGCTTTCTTT,CASSLTDRPNTEAFF
-,TRBJ1-2,TRBV6-5,-,TGTGCCAGCAGCTTACTCTCCGGCCCACGAAGTTCGGGCTACACCTTC,CASSLLSGPRSSGYTF